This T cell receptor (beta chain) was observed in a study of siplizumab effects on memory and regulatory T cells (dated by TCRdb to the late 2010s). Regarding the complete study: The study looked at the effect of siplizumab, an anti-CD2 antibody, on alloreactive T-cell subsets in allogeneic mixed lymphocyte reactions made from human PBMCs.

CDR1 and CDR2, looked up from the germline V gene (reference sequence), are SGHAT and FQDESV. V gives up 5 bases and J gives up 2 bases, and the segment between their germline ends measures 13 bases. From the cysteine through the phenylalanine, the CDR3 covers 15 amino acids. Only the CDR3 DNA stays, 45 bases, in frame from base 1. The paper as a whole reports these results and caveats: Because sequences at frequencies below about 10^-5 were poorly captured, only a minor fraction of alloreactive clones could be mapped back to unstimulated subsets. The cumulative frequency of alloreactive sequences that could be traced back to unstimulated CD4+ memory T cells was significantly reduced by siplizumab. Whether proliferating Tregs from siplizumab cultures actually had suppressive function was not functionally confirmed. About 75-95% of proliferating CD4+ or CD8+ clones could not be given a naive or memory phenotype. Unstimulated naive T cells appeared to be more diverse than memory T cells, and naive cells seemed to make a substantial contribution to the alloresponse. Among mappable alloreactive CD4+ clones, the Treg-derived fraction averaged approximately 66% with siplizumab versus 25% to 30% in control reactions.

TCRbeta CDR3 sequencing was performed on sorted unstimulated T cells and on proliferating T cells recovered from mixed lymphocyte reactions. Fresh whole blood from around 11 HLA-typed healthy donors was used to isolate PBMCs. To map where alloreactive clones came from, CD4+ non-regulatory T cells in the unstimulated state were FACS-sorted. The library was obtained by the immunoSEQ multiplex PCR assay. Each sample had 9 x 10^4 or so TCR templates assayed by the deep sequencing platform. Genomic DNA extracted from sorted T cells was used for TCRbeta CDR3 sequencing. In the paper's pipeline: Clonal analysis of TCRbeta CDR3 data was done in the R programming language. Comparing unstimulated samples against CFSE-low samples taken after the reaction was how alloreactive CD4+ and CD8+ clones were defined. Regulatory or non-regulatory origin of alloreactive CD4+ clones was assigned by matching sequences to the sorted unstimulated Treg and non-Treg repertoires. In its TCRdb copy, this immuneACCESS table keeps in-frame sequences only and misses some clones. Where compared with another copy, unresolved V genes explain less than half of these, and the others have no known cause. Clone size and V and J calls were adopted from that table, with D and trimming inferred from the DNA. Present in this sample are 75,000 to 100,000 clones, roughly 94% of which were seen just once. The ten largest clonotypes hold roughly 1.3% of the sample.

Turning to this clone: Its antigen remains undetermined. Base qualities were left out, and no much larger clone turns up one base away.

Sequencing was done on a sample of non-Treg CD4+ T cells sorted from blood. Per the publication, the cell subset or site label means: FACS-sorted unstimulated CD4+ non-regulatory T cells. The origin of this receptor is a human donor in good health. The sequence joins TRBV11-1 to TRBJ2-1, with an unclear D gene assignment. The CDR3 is CASSPGQYPYNEQFF. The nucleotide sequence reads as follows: TGTGCCAGCAGCCCCGGGCAGTATCCCTACAATGAGCAGTTCTTC.